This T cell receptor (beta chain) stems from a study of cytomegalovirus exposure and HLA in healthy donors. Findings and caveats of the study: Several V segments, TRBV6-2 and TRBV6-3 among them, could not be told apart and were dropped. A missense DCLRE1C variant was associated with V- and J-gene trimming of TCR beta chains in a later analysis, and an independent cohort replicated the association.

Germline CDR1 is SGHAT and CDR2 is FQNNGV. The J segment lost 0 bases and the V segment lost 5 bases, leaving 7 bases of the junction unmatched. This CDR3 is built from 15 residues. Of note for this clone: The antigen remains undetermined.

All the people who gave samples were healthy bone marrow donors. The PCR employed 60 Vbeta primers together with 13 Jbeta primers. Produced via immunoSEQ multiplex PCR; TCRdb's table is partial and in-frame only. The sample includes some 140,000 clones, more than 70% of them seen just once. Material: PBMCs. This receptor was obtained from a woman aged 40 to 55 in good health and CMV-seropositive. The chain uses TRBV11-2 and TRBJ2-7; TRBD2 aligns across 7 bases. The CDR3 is CASSLWEGSSYEQYF. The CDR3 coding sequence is TGTGCCAGCAGCCTTTGGGAGGGGTCCTCCTACGAGCAGTACTTC.